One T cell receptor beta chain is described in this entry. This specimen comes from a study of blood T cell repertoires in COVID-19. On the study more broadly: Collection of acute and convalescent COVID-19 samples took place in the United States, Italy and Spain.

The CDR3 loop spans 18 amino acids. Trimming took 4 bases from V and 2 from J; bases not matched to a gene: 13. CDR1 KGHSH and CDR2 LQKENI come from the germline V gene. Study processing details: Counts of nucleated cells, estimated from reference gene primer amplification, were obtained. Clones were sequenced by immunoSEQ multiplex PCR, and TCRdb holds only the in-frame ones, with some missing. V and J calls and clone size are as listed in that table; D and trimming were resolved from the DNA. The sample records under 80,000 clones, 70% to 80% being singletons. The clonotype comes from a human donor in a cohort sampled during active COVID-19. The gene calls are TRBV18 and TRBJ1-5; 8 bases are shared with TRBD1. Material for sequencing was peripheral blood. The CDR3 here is CASSLISRTGTGNQPQHF. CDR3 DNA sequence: TGTGCCAGCTCACTCATATCCCGGACAGGGACGGGCAATCAGCCCCAGCATTTT.